This T cell receptor beta chain is from a study of control samples from healthy donors and cancer patients. Sequencing was performed with immunoSEQ multiplex PCR; in TCRdb, only in-frame clones are kept and a portion is missing. The data show about 55,000 clones, 88% seen once. This TCR came from a middle-aged man in good health. Sequencing was performed on blood.

The CDR3 loop is CATSEGRGTDTQYF. The CDR3 nucleotides read TGTGCCACCAGTGAGGGAAGGGGCACAGATACGCAGTATTTT. The rearrangement links TRBV24-1 to TRBJ2-3; D unclear. Trimming stripped 4 bases from V and 1 base from J, with 8 bases between. Germline assignment: CDR1 KGHDR and CDR2 SFDVKD. The CDR3 consists of 14 residues.